The 5 T cell receptor beta chains in this list originate from one sample, sequenced in a study of PD-1 blockade in classical Hodgkin lymphoma. With no exception, relapse followed autologous stem cell transplantation in all patients, and brentuximab vedotin exposure varied. Here immunoSEQ multiplex PCR was the method, and the copy in TCRdb shows in-frame clones only, minus some. The table records approximately 26,000 clones, roughly 71% of them present only once. The sample consisted of peripheral blood mononuclear cells (PBMCs), taken before the second cycle of nivolumab. The origin of the receptors is a human donor with classical Hodgkin lymphoma.

CDR3 protein: CASSQTGDEQYV. The CDR3 DNA sequence: TGTGCCAGCTCACAAACAGGGGACGAGCAGTACGTC. The gene calls are TRBV18 and TRBJ2-7; 7 bases line up with TRBD1. Trimming removed 4 bases from V and 5 bases from J; junction bases left unmatched: 2. Germline loops: CDR1 KGHSH, CDR2 LQKENI. This CDR3 comprises 12 residues.

This clone was picked up a small number of times. The V gene is TRBV1, the J gene TRBJ2-7; the table's D gene call, TRBD2, was not cross checked with the DNA. TRBV1 is designated a pseudogene. This CDR3 region has 17 residues. DNA of the CDR3: TGCACCAGCAGCCTACCTCCGGGACTAGCGAGCTCCTACGAGCAGTACGTC. It encodes CTSSLPPGLASSYEQYV.

The V and J genes are TRBV28 and TRBJ1-5; tentative D call: TRBD1 (6 bases). The CDR3 runs to 11 residues. The V end was cut by 5 bases, the J end by 15 bases, with 14 bases between. Looked up from germline, CDR1 is MDHEN and CDR2 is SYDVKM. CDR3 DNA: TGTGCCAGCAGTCGGGACACCAAGGGGCATTTT. Residues: CASSRDTKGHF.

The chain carries TRBV28 and TRBJ2-2; 11 nucleotides line up with TRBD2. The CDR3 consists of 19 residues. The junction had 10 bases not matched to a gene; V was cut back by 4 bases and J by 0 bases. Germline-derived CDR1 and CDR2 are MDHEN and SYDVKM. The CDR3 DNA follows: TGTGCCAGCAGTTCGTACGGACTAGCGGGCTTATCGAACACCGGGGAGCTGTTTTTT. Translation gives CASSSYGLAGLSNTGELFF.

This chain links TRBV2 with TRBJ2-1, with 9 bases identical to TRBD1. Per the germline V gene, CDR1 is SNHLY and CDR2 is FYNNEI. This CDR3 spans 14 amino acids. J was trimmed by 4 bases and V by 6 bases; bases with no gene match: 4. The CDR3 DNA sequence: TGTGCCAGCAGACCGGGACAGGGTTACAATGAGCAGTTCTTC. Its protein is CASRPGQGYNEQFF. Together with reference TRBV2 and TRBJ2-1, the CDR3 gives the full variable domain: EPEVTQTPSHQVTQMGQEVILRCVPISNHLYFYWYRQILGQKVEFLVSFYNNEISEKSEIFDDQFSVERPDGSNFTLKIRSTKLEDSAMYFCASRPGQGYNEQFFGPGTRLTVL.